This T cell receptor beta chain was sequenced during a study of CD8+ T cells in alopecia areata. Isolated RNA was reverse transcribed into cDNA used as the sequencing template. The protocol was immunoSEQ multiplex PCR, while the TCRdb copy is restricted to in-frame clones and leaves out a portion. Counted here are approximately 150,000 clones, 50% to 65% occurring once; the ten biggest clones make up more than 4.5%. PBMCs were stained for CD3, CD4 and CD8, and CD4+ and CD8+ T cells were sorted. This CDR3 has 13 residues. The V end was cut by 4 bases, the J end by 2 bases, with 8 bases between. Germline-derived CDR1 and CDR2 are MNHEY and SMNVEV (reference sequence). Study observations and caveats: Scalp sequencing captures resident alphabeta T cells of normal skin too. Lesional scalp displayed greater clonality than normal scalp, most notably in alopecia totalis/universalis. Mice gave a clearer picture of TCR sharing than patients did, possibly for HLA-related reasons.

This clone was observed a handful of times. Its antigen is not identified. The sample was CD4+ T cells sorted from blood. This receptor was identified in a human donor in good health. The chain recombines TRBV27 with TRBJ1-2; D gene ambiguous. CDR3 DNA: TGTGCCAGCAGTTCTCACCCCAACTATGGCTACACCTTC. As protein: CASSSHPNYGYTF.